The 8 T cell receptor beta chains given below trace back to one sample, sequenced in a study of T cells in Graves' hyperthyroidism and ophthalmopathy. Researchers took RNA transcripts and amplified the TCR beta CDR3 regions from them. First-round RT-PCR with HTBI primers amplified the TCR CDR3 region. TCRdb re-analysed the multiplex PCR reads in MiXCR, keeping a single row per CDR3 protein. The repertoire holds hundreds of thousands of distinct CDR3 sequences, around 17% seen once, with 25% to 30% in the top ten. Sequencing input: blood. The receptors shown here come from a woman between 18 and 29 years old with Graves' ophthalmopathy.

This clonotype was seen ten or more times. The rearrangement joins TRBV27 to TRBJ2-1; 12 nucleotides line up with TRBD1. Germline CDR1 reads MNHEY; CDR2 reads SMNVEV (reference sequence). With 3 bases clipped from V and 7 bases from J, the junction kept 7 bases outside the gene matches. The length of the CDR3 is 16 residues. CDR3 amino acids: CASSFLGDRGPNEQFF. In DNA, the CDR3 is TGTGCCAGCAGTTTCCTAGGGGACAGGGGGCCGAATGAGCAGTTCTTC.

The chain combines TRBV20-1 with TRBJ1-1, with 11 bases matching TRBD1. V was clipped by 3 bases and J by 1 base; unmatched bases: 10. This CDR3 contains 17 residues. Germline assignment: CDR1 DFQATT and CDR2 SNEGSKA (reference sequence). The CDR3 is CSARAPGTGGGNTEAFF. For the CDR3, the DNA is TGCAGTGCTAGGGCTCCAGGGACAGGGGGTGGGAACACTGAAGCTTTCTTT.

This clonotype was seen repeatedly, ten times or more. In DNA form, the CDR3 reads TGCGCCAGCAGCTTGATTACTAGCGGAGGAGAGACCCAGTACTTC. Protein: CASSLITSGGETQYF. The rearrangement uses TRBV5-1 and TRBJ2-5; 8 bases agree with TRBD2. The CDR3 runs to 15 residues. The germline CDR1 and CDR2 sequences are SGHRS and YFSETQ. V was clipped by 1 base and J by 4 bases; unmatched bases: 6. Full variable domain (missing parts from reference TRBV5-1 and TRBJ2-5): KAGVTQTPRYLIKTRGQQVTLSCSPISGHRSVSWYQQTPGQGLQFLFEYFSETQRNKGNFPGRFSGRQFSNSRSEMNVSTLELGDSALYLCASSLITSGGETQYFGPGTRLLVL.

This clonotype was recorded many times. The chain is built from TRBV27 and TRBJ1-5, with a possible D match to TRBD1 (5 bases). The CDR3 is 14 amino acids. The V and J ends lost 7 bases and 2 bases respectively, with 12 bases between them. Germline lookup yields CDR1 MNHEY and CDR2 SMNVEV (reference sequence). CDR3 amino acids: CASKGLLGNQPQHF. The CDR3 DNA sequence: TGTGCCAGCAAGGGGCTGTTGGGCAATCAGCCCCAGCATTTT.

This clonotype was seen ten or more times. The chain carries TRBV19 and TRBJ2-1; 9 bases match TRBD2. The CDR3 has 14 amino acids. Germline CDR1 and CDR2: LNHDA and SQIVND (reference sequence). With 7 bases clipped from V and 8 bases from J, the junction kept 9 bases outside the gene matches. The CDR3 sequence: CASTIAGVQDEQFF. In nucleotides, the CDR3 is TGTGCCAGTACCATAGCGGGAGTTCAGGATGAGCAGTTCTTC.

This clonotype was counted many times. The chain joins TRBV28 to TRBJ2-6, with D perhaps matching TRBD1 (5 bases). CDR3 length: 20 residues. Trimming took 1 base from V and 0 from J, leaving 19 bases between them. Germline V gene data show CDR1 as MDHEN and CDR2 as SYDVKM. This chain's CDR3 is CASSLYAGQGDGSGANVLTF. The CDR3 coding sequence is TGTGCCAGCAGTTTATATGCAGGTCAAGGGGATGGCTCTGGGGCCAACGTCCTGACTTTC.

In this sample, this clonotype turned up many times. Relative to the germline gene, one junction end is altered; a read error may explain this. This rearrangement joins TRBV12-5 to TRBJ2-1; 11 nucleotides line up with TRBD2. The CDR3 sequence is 22 residues long. Germline assignment: CDR1 LGHNT and CDR2 FRNRAP. This chain's CDR3 is CASGLITPESSGRVGWYNEQSF. As DNA, the CDR3 is TGTGCTAGTGGTTTGATAACACCGGAGAGTAGCGGGAGGGTGGGTTGGTACAATGAGCAGTCCTTC.

This clonotype has a count of ten or more. This chain joins TRBV4-1 and TRBJ1-2; weak D call: TRBD1 (6 bases). The germline V gene has CDR1 MGHRA and CDR2 YSYEKL. With 1 base removed from V and 6 bases from J, the gap between germline ends came to 9 bases. CDR3 length: 13 amino acids. The CDR3 sequence: CASSQVAGDGYTF. CDR3 DNA: TGCGCCAGCAGCCAAGTTGCAGGGGATGGCTACACCTTC.